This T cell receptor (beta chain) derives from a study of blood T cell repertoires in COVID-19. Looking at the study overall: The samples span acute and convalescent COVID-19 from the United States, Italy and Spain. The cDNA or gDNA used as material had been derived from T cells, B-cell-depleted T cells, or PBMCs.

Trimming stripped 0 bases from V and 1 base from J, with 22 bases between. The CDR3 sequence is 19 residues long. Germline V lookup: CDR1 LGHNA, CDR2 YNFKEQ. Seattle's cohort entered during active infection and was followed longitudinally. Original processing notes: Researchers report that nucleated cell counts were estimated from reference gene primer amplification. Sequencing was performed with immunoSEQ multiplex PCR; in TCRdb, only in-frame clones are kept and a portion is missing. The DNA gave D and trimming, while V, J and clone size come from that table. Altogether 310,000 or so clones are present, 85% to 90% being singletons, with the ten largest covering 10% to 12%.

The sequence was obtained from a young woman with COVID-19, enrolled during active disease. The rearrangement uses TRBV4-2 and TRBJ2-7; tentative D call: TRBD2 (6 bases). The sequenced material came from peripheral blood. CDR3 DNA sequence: TGTGCCAGCAGCCAAGATCTTAGCGGTCCCTTTGGGACTTCCTACGAGCAGTACTTC. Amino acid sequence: CASSQDLSGPFGTSYEQYF.